This T cell receptor (beta chain) was retrieved from a study of control samples from healthy donors and cancer patients (dated by TCRdb to the early 2020s). The library was prepared using the immunoSEQ multiplex PCR assay. TCRdb limited this immuneACCESS table to in-frame rearrangements with V and J called. A share of clones is missing; checked studies link under half to unresolved V genes, and the rest is unexplained. The sample yields 95,000 to 110,000 clones; around 89% were counted once. The ten largest clonotypes hold about 18% of the sample. A word on this clone: Its antigen target is currently unknown. It has no much larger one-base neighbor in the sample; base qualities were not kept.

Sequenced: PBMCs. The sequence came from a man between 60 and 75 years old with lung cancer.

The CDR3 corresponds to CASGLGQGAIGELFF. The nucleotide sequence reads as follows: TGTGCTAGTGGCCTAGGACAGGGGGCTATAGGGGAGCTGTTTTTT. The chain is made from TRBV12-5 and TRBJ2-2, and TRBD1 aligns with 11 junction nucleotides. CDR3 length: 15 amino acids, cysteine to phenylalanine. Only the CDR3 DNA stays, 45 bases, in frame from base 1. Clipping removes 6 bases from V and 8 bases from J, with 8 as the unmatched junction base count. In the germline V gene, CDR1 corresponds to LGHNT and CDR2 to FRNRAP.